This T cell receptor (beta chain) is from a study of blood T cell repertoires in COVID-19. Study-level information: COVID-19 samples collected from the United States, Italy and Spain covered acute and convalescent phases.

Original methodology: Quantification of nucleated cells was approximated via reference gene primer amplification. The table came from immunoSEQ multiplex PCR; TCRdb's copy has only in-frame clones and leaves some out. D and trimming come from the DNA, and the V and J calls and clone size come from that table. In the table there are some 380,000 clones, nearly 90% of which are singletons. This clone turned up a few times. The CDR3 consists of 13 residues. V was clipped by 1 base and J by 3 bases, with 7 bases between them. Germline lookup yields CDR1 SEHNR and CDR2 FQNEAQ (reference sequence). The rearrangement joins TRBV7-9 to TRBJ2-7; no clear D gene. The source of this sequence is a man aged 18 to 29 with active or convalescent COVID-19. Input material: peripheral blood. CDR3 residues: CASSLGQNYEQYF. The DNA for the CDR3 is TGTGCCAGCAGCTTAGGGCAGAACTACGAGCAGTACTTC.